Here is one TCR beta chain with its context. What it recognizes is unknown. The PCR contained 60 Vbeta and 13 Jbeta primers. Libraries were prepared by immunoSEQ multiplex PCR; TCRdb keeps only in-frame clonotypes and omits some of them. The sample consists of about 130,000 clones, approximately 80% of them appearing once. In nominal health when sampled, donors likely had unrecorded immune exposures nonetheless. J gave up 0 bases and V 5 bases, and 8 bases lay outside the gene matches. The CDR3 covers 17 residues. Germline-derived CDR1 and CDR2 are MGHRA and YSYEKL. The data stem from a study of cytomegalovirus exposure and HLA in healthy donors. Findings of the study overall: Association with HLA alleles at 0.05 false discovery rate was found for roughly 17,000 TCR beta sequences in a later analysis. Owing to their indistinguishability, certain V segments, notably TRBV6-2 and TRBV6-3, were excluded. In a later analysis, CMV-associated beta chains were mostly HLA-associated, it appeared.

V is TRBV4-1 and J is TRBJ2-1; 9 bases align to TRBD2. The sequenced sample was PBMCs. The sequence was obtained from a female donor in good health and CMV-seronegative. This CDR3 is CASSIFYSGSSYNEQFF. The CDR3 DNA follows: TGCGCCAGCAGCATCTTTTATAGCGGGAGCTCCTACAATGAGCAGTTCTTC.